This T cell receptor (beta chain) comes out of a study of T cell responses to AZD1222 COVID-19 vaccine. About this clone: What it binds is not known.

After removal of 3 bases from V and 5 bases from J, the junction contained 11 bases not matched to a gene. The germline CDR1 and CDR2 sequences are LGHDT and YNNKEL (reference sequence). CDR3 length: 16 residues. Repertoires were generated with immunoSEQ multiplex PCR, while TCRdb's copy carries only in-frame clones and drops some. Among around 62,000 clones listed, around 90% were seen once. The study, taken as a whole, reports: Regions 160-218 and 743-854 dominated among vaccine-associated CD4 TCRs spanning spike. Reportedly, nearly half the spike-specific TCRs target unmutated variant regions.

The clonotype comes from an adult in good health. The chain uses TRBV3-1 (or the pseudogene TRBV3-2) and TRBJ2-7; TRBD1 matches 9 bases. The sequencing used peripheral blood, collected on day 0 of AZD1222 vaccination. The CDR3 region has the DNA TGTGCCAGCAGCCACCCCACCGGGACAGGGAGGAACGAGCAGTACTTC. This encodes CASSHPTGTGRNEQYF.